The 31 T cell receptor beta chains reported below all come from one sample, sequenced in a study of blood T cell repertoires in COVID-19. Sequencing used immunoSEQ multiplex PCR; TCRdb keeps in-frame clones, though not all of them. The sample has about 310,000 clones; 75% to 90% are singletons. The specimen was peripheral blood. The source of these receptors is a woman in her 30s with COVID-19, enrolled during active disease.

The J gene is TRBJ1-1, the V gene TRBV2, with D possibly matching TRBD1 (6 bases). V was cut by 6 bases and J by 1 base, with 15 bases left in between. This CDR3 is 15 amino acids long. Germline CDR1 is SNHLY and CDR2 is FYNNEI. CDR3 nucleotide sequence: TGTGCCAGCAGGGTTCGCGAGACAGGGAACACTGAAGCTTTCTTT. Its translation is CASRVRETGNTEAFF.

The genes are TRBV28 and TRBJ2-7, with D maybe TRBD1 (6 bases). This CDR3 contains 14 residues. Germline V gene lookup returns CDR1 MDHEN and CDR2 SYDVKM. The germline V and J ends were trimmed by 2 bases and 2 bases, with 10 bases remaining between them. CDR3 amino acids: CASSLVGQTYEQYF. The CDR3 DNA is TGTGCCAGCAGTTTAGTCGGACAGACCTACGAGCAGTACTTC.

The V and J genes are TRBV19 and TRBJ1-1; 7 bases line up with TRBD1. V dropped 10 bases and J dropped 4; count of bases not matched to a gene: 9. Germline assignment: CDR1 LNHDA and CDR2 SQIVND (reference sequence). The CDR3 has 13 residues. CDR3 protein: CATRTGTGTEAFF. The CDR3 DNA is TGTGCCACTCGGACAGGCACGGGCACTGAAGCTTTCTTT.

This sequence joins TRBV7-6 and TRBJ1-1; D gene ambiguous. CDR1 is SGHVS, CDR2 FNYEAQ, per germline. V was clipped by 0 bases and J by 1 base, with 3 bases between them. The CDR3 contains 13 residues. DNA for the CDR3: TGTGCCAGCAGCTTAGCCCAGAACACTGAAGCTTTCTTT. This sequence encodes CASSLAQNTEAFF.

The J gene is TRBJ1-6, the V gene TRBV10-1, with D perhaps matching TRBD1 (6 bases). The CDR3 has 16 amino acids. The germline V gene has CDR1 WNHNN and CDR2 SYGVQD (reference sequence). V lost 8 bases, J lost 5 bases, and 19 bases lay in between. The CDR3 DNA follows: TGCGCCAGCGGGGAATCGGCGGGGGGCAATAATTCACCCCTCCACTTT. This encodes CASGESAGGNNSPLHF.

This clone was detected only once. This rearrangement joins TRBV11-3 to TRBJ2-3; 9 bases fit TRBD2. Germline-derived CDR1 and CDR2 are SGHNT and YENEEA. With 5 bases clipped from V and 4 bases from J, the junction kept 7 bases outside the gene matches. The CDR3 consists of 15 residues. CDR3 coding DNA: TGTGCCAGCAGCCACCGGCGGGAGGGCCCAGATACGCAGTATTTT. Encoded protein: CASSHRREGPDTQYF.

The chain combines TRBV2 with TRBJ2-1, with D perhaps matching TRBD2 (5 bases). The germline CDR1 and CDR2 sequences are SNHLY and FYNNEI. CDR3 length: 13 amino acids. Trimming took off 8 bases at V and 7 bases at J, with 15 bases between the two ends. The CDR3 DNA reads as TGTGCCAGCGAGGGAAATTCTTTAAATGAGCAGTTCTTC. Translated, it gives CASEGNSLNEQFF.

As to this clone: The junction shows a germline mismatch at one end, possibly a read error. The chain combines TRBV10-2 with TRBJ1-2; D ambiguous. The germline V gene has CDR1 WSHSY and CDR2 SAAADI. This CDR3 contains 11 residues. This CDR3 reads CASSEVGRPLF. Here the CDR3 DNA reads TGCGCCAGCAGTGAGGTGGGCAGGCCTTTGTTC.

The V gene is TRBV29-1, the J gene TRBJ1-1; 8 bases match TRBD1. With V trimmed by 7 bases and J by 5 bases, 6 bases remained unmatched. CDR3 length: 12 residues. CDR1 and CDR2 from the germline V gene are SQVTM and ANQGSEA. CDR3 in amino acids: CSAPRQGTEAFF. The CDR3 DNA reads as TGCAGCGCCCCGCGACAGGGGACTGAAGCTTTCTTT.

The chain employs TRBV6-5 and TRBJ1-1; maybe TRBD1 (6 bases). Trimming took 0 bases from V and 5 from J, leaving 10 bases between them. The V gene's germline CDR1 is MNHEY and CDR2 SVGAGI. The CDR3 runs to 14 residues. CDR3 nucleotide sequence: TGTGCCAGCAGTTACTCGAAGGGGGAAACTGAAGCTTTCTTT. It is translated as CASSYSKGETEAFF.

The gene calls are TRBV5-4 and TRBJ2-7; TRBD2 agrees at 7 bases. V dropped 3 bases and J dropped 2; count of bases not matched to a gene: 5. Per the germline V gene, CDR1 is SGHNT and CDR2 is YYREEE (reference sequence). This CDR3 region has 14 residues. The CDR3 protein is CASSSLADAYEQYF. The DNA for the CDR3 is TGTGCCAGCAGCTCTCTAGCGGATGCCTACGAGCAGTACTTC.

In DNA form, the CDR3 reads TGTGCCAGCAGCTTAGCGGGAGCAGATACGCAGTATTTT. This translates into CASSLAGADTQYF. The chain couples TRBV13 to TRBJ2-3; the D gene is possibly TRBD2 (6 bases). The germline V and J ends were trimmed by 1 base and 4 bases, with 6 bases remaining between them. The length of the CDR3 is 13 residues. Per germline, CDR1 PRHDT and CDR2 FYEKMQ (reference sequence).

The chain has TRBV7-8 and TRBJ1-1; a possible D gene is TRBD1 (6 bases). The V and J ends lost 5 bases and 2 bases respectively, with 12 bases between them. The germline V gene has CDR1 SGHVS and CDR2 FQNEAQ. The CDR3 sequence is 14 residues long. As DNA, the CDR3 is TGTGCCAGCAGCCCGACAGGCCCTAACACTGAAGCTTTCTTT. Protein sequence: CASSPTGPNTEAFF.

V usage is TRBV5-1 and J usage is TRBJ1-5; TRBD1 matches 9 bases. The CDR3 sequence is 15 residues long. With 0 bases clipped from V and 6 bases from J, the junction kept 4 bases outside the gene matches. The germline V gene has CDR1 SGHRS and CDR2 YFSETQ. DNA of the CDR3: TGCGCCAGCAGCTTGGATGGGGGACAGGGTCAGCCCCAGCATTTT. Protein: CASSLDGGQGQPQHF.

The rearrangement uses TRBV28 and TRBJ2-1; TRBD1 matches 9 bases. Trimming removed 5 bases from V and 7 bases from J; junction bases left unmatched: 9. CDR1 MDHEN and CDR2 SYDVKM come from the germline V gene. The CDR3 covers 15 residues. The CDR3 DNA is TGTGCCAGCAGTCGTATGGGACAGGGAGAGAATGAGCAGTTCTTC. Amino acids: CASSRMGQGENEQFF.

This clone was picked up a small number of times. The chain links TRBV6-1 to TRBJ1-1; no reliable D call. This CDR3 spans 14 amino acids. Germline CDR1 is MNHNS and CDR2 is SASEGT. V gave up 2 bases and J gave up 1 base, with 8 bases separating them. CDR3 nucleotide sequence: TGTGCCAGCAGTGAATCCCTCGGGAACACTGAAGCTTTCTTT. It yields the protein CASSESLGNTEAFF.

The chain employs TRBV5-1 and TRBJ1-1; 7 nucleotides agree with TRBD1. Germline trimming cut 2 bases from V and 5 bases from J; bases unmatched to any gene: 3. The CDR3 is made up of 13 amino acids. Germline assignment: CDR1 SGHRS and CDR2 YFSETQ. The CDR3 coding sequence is TGCGCCAGCAGCTTCCGGGACAGAACTGAAGCTTTCTTT. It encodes CASSFRDRTEAFF.

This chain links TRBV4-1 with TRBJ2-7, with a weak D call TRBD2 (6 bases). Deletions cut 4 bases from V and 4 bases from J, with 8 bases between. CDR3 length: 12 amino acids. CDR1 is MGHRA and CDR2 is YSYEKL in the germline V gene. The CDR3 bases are TGCGCCAGCAGCCCTGGGGGGTACGAGCAGTACTTC. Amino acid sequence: CASSPGGYEQYF.

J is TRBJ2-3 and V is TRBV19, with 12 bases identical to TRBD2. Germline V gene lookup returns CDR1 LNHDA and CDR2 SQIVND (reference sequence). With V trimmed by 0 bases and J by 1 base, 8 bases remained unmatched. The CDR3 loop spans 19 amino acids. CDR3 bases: TGTGCCAGTAGTATAGATGGGCTAGCGGGAGGGCCGGGCACAGATACGCAGTATTTT. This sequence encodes CASSIDGLAGGPGTDTQYF.

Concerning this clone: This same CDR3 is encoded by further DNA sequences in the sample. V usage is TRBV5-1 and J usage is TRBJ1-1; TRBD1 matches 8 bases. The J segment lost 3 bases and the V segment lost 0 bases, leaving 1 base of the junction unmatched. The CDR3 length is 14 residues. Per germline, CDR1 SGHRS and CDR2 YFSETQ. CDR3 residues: CASSLGQGYTEAFF. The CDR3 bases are TGCGCCAGCAGCTTGGGACAGGGGTACACTGAAGCTTTCTTT.

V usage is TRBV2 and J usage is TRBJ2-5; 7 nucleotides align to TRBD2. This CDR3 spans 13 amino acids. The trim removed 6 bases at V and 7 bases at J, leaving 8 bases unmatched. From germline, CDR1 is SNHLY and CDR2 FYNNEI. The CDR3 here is CASSPPGGGTQYF. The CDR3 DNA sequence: TGTGCCAGCAGCCCACCGGGAGGAGGGACCCAGTACTTC.

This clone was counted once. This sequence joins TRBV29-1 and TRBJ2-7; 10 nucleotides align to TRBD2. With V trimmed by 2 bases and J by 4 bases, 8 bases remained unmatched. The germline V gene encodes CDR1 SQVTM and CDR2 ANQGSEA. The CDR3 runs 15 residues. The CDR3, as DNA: TGCAGCGTTGAACTCCTAGCGGGAGAGAGGTACGAGCAGTACTTC. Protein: CSVELLAGERYEQYF.

CDR3: CASSIAQGYTEAFF. The CDR3 DNA follows: TGTGCCAGTAGTATAGCACAGGGTTACACTGAAGCTTTCTTT. The rearrangement links TRBV19 to TRBJ1-1; possibly TRBD1 for D (6 bases). CDR3 length: 14 residues. V lost 1 base and J 3 bases, leaving 9 bases between the germline ends. Germline V gene lookup returns CDR1 LNHDA and CDR2 SQIVND (reference sequence).

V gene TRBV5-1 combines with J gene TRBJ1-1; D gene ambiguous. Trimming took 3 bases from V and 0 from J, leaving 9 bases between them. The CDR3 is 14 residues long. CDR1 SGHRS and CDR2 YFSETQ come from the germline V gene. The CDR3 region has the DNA TGCGCCAGCAGCTCCCTCGGGGTGAACACTGAAGCTTTCTTT. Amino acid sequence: CASSSLGVNTEAFF. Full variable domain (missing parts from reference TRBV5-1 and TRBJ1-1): KAGVTQTPRYLIKTRGQQVTLSCSPISGHRSVSWYQQTPGQGLQFLFEYFSETQRNKGNFPGRFSGRQFSNSRSEMNVSTLELGDSALYLCASSSLGVNTEAFFGQGTRLTVV.

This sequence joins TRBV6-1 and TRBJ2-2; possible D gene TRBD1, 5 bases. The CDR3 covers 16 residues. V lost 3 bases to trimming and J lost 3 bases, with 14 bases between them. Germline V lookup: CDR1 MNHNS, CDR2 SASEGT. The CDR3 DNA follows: TGTGCCAGCAGTGAGCAGGGTAATCGGCACACCGGGGAGCTGTTTTTT. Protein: CASSEQGNRHTGELFF.

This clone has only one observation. CDR3 residues: CASSPRTSGSRETQYF. DNA of the CDR3: TGTGCCAGCAGCCCAAGGACTAGCGGGAGCAGGGAGACCCAGTACTTC. J is TRBJ2-5 and V is TRBV7-8; TRBD2 matches 13 bases. After removal of 5 bases from V and 5 bases from J, the junction contained 8 bases not matched to a gene. This CDR3 has 16 amino acids. CDR1 and CDR2 (germline): SGHVS, FQNEAQ.

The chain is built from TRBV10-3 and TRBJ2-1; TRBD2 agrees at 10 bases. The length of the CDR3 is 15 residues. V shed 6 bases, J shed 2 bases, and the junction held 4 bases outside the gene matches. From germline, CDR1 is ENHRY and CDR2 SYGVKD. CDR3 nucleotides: TGTGCCATCAGCCCTACTAGCGGGGCCTACAATGAGCAGTTCTTC. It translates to CAISPTSGAYNEQFF.

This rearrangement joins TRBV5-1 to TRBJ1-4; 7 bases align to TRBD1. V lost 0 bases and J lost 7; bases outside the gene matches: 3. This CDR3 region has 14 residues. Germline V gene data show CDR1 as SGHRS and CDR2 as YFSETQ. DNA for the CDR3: TGCGCCAGCAGCTTGGGTACAGGGGTTGAAAAACTGTTTTTT. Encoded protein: CASSLGTGVEKLFF.

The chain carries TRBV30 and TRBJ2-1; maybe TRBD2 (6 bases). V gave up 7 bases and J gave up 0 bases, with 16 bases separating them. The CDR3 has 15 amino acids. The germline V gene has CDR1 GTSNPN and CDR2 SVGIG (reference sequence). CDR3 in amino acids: CALGRTSSSYNEQFF. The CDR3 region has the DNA TGTGCCTTGGGCCGAACTAGCAGCTCCTACAATGAGCAGTTCTTC.

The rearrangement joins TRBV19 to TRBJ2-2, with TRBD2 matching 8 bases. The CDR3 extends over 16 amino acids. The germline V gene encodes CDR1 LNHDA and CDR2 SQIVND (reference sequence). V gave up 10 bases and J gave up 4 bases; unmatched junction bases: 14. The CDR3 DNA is TGTGCCACCAAGCGGGAGCCCTTAGTTACCACCGGGGAGCTGTTTTTT. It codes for CATKREPLVTTGELFF.

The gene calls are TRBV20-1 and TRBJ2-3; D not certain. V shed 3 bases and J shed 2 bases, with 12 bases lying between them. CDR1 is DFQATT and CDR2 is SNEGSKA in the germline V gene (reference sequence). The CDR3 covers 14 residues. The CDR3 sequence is CSASSGSYTDTQYF. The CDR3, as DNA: TGCAGTGCTAGTTCCGGGTCATACACAGATACGCAGTATTTT.